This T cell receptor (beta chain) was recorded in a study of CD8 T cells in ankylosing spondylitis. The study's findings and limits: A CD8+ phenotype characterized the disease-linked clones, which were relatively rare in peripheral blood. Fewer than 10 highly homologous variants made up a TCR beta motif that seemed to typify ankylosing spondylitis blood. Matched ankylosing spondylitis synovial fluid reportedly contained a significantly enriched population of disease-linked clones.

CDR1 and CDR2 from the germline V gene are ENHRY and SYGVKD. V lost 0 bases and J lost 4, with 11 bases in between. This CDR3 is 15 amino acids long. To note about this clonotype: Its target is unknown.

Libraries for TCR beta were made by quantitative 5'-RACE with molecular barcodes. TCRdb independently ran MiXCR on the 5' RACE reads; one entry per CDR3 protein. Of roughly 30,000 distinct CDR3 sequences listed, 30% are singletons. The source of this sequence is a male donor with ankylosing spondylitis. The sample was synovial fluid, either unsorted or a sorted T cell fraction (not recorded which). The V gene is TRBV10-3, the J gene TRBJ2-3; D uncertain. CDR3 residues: CAISESEYGSDTQYF. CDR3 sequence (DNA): TGTGCCATCAGTGAGTCTGAGTACGGGTCAGATACGCAGTATTTT.